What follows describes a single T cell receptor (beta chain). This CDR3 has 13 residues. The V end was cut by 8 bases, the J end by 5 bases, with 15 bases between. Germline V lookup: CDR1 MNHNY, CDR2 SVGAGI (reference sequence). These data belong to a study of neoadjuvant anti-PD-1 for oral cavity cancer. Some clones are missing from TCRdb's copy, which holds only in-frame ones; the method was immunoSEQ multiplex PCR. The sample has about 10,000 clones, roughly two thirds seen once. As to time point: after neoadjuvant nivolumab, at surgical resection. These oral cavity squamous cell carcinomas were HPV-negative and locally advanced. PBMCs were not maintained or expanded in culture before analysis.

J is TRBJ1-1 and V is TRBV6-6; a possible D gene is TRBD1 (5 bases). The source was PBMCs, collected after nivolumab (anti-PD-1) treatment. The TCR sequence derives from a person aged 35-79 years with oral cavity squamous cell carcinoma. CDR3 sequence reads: CASGTREWTEAFF. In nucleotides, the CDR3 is TGTGCCAGCGGGACGCGGGAGTGGACTGAAGCTTTCTTT.